This T cell receptor beta chain comes out of a study of blood T cell repertoires in COVID-19. Study summary: The United States, Italy and Spain provided the acute and convalescent COVID-19 samples. In each case, the material was cDNA or gDNA derived from T cells, B-cell-depleted T cells, or PBMCs.

Germline V lookup: CDR1 GTSNPN, CDR2 SVGIG (reference sequence). V dropped 8 bases and J dropped 5; count of bases not matched to a gene: 6. The CDR3 contains 12 residues. Original processing notes: Estimated nucleated cell counts came from reference gene primer amplification. The method was immunoSEQ multiplex PCR; TCRdb's version includes in-frame clones alone and lacks a portion of them. The V and J calls and clone size are taken from that table; D and trimming were inferred from the DNA. The sample lists 150,000 to 200,000 clones, roughly 84% occurring once. The specimen was peripheral blood. The sequence was obtained from an elderly woman with active or convalescent COVID-19. V and J are TRBV30 and TRBJ2-1; 7 nucleotides match TRBD2. The DNA of the CDR3 is TGTGCCAGGGGACTAAATGACAATGAGCAGTTCTTC. Protein product: CARGLNDNEQFF.